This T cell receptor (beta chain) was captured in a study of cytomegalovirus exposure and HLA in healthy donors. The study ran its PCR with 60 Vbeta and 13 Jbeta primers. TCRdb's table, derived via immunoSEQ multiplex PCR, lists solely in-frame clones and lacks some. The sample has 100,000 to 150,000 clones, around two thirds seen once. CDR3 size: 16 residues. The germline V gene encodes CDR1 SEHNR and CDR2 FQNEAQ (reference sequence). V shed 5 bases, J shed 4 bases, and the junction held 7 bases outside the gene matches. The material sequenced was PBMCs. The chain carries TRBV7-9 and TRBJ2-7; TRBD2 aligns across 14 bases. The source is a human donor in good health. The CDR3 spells CASSRTSGGSLYEQYF. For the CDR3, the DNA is TGTGCCAGCAGCCGGACTAGCGGGGGGAGCTTGTACGAGCAGTACTTC. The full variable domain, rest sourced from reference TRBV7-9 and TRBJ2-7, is DTGVSQNPRHKITKRGQNVTFRCDPISEHNRLYWYRQTLGQGPEFLTYFQNEAQLEKSRLLSDRFSAERPKGSFSTLEIQRTEQGDSAMYLCASSRTSGGSLYEQYFGPGTRLTVT.